A single T cell receptor beta chain is shown here with its context. The CDR3 consists of 16 residues. Germline values: CDR1 SGDLS, CDR2 YYNGEE. With V trimmed by 0 bases and J by 0 bases, 4 bases remained unmatched. The data derive from a study of blood T cell repertoires in COVID-19. Generated by immunoSEQ multiplex PCR, the TCRdb table keeps only in-frame clones and is missing some. Among 300,000 to 450,000 clones listed, more than 85% were seen once. This TCR derives from a human donor in a cohort sampled during active COVID-19. The specimen was peripheral blood. The chain couples TRBV9 to TRBJ2-5; 8 positions match TRBD2. The CDR3 sequence is CASSVAAAGDQETQYF. The CDR3 region has the DNA TGTGCCAGCAGCGTAGCGGCAGCGGGGGACCAAGAGACCCAGTACTTC.